This T cell receptor beta chain was identified during a study of shared clonotypes between healthy human individuals. The study's findings and limits: Only blood was sampled, and tissue TCR repertoires likely differ from blood ones. Relative to memory subsets, naive subsets generally showed larger estimated richness. Clonotypes shared by all four sorted-subset donors had higher generation probabilities than non-shared clonotypes.

Remarks on this clone: What it recognizes is unknown.

The germline V gene encodes CDR1 PRHDT and CDR2 FYEKMQ (reference sequence). This CDR3 contains 15 residues. Trimming took 5 bases from V and 4 from J, leaving 17 bases between them. The study ran the assay at deep level. The method was immunoSEQ multiplex PCR; TCRdb's version includes in-frame clones alone and lacks a portion of them. The sample lists 850,000 to 1,100,000 clones, roughly 80% seen once, with roughly 0.83% in the top ten. Material for sequencing was memory CD4+ T cells from PBMCs. Subset denoted: CD45RA-negative fraction. The rearrangement uses TRBV13 and TRBJ2-5; TRBD2 might be the D (6 bases). The sequence was collected from a man aged 18 to 30 in good health. Some clones in this sample may be carry-over from other donors' samples. The CDR3 sequence is CASSGRRDSLETQYF. In DNA, the CDR3 is TGTGCCAGCAGCGGGCGCCGGGACTCCCTAGAGACCCAGTACTTC.